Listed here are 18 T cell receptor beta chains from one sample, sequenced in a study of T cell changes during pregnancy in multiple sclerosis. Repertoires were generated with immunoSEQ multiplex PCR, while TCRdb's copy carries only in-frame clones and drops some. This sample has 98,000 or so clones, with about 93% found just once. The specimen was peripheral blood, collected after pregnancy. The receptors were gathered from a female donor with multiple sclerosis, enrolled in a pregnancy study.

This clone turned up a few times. CDR3 in DNA: TGCGCCAGCAGCCCACAGAACTACGAGCAGTACTTC. Residues: CASSPQNYEQYF. The rearrangement uses TRBV4-1 and TRBJ2-7; unclear D gene. This CDR3 spans 12 amino acids. The germline CDR1 and CDR2 sequences are MGHRA and YSYEKL. V shed 4 bases and J shed 3 bases, with 7 bases lying between them.

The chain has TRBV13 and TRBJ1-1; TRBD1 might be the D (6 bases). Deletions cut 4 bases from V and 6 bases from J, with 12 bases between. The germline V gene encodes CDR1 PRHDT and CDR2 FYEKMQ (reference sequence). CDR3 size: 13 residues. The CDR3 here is CASSYEGGPEAFF. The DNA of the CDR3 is TGTGCCAGCAGCTACGAGGGGGGGCCTGAAGCTTTCTTT.

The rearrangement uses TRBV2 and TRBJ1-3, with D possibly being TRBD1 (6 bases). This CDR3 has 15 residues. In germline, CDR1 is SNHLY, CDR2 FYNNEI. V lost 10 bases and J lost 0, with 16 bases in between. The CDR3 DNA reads TGTGCCATCGAGGACAGCCGCCACTCTGGAAACACCATATATTTT. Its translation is CAIEDSRHSGNTIYF.

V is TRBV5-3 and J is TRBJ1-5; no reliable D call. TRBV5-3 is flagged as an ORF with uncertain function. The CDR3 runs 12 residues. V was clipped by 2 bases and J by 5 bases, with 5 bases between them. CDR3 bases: TGTGCCAGAAGCTTCTCAGATCAGCCCCAGCATTTT. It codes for CARSFSDQPQHF.

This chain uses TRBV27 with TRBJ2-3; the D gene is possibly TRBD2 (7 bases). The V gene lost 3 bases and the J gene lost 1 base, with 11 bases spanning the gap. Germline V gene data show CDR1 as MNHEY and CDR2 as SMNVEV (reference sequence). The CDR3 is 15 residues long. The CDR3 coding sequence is TGTGCCAGCAGTTTCCTGCGGGGGCGCACAGATACGCAGTATTTT. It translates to CASSFLRGRTDTQYF.

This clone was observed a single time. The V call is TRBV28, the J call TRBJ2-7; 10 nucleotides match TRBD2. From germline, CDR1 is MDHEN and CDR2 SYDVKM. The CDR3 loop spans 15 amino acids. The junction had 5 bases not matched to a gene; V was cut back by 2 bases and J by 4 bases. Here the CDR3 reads CASSLTASGSYEQYF. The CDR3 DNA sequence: TGTGCCAGCAGTTTAACGGCTAGCGGGAGTTACGAGCAGTACTTC.

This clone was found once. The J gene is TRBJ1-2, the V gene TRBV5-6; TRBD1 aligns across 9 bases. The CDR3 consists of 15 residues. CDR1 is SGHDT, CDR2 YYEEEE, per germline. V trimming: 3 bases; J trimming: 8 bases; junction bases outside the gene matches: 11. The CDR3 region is CASSWGQGTGGGYTF. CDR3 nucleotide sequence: TGTGCCAGCAGCTGGGGACAGGGCACGGGCGGGGGCTACACCTTC. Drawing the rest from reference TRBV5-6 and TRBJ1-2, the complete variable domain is DAGVTQSPTHLIKTRGQQVTLRCSPKSGHDTVSWYQQALGQGPQFIFQYYEEEERQRGNFPDRFSGHQFPNYSSELNVNALLLGDSALYLCASSWGQGTGGGYTFGSGTRLTVV.

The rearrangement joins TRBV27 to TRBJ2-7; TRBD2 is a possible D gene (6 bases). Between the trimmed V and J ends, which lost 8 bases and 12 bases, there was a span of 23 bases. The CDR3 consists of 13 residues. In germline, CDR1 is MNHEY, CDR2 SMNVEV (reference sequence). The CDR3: CASRSGLSPKLYF. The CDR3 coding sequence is TGTGCCAGCCGATCGGGACTCTCCCCGAAACTGTACTTC.

CDR3 in DNA: TGTGCCAGCAGCCAAGGGATTAGCGGTTCGTCCTACAATGAGCAGTTCTTC. Amino acids: CASSQGISGSSYNEQFF. The chain couples TRBV14 to TRBJ2-1, with D possibly matching TRBD2 (6 bases). Germline CDR1 is SGHDN and CDR2 is FVKESK. The V end was cut by 1 base, the J end by 1 base, with 14 bases between. The CDR3 spans 17 residues.

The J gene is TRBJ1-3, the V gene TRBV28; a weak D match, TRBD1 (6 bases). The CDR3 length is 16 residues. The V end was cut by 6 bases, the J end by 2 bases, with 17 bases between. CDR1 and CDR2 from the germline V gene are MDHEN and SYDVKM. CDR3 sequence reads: CASSLRLRTAGNTIYF. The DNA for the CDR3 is TGTGCCAGCAGCCTCCGATTGAGGACAGCTGGAAACACCATATATTTT.

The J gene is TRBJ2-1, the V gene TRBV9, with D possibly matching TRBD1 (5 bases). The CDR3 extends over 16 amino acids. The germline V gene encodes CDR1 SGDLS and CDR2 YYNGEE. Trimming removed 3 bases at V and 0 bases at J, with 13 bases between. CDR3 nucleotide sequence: TGTGCCAGCAGCGGCAACAGGATGAGCTCCTACAATGAGCAGTTCTTC. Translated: CASSGNRMSSYNEQFF.

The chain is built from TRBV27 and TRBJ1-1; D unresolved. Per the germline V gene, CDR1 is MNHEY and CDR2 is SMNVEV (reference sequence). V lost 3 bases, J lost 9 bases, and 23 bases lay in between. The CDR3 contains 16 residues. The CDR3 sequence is CASSLLVYGGGRKAFF. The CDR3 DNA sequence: TGTGCCAGCAGTTTGCTGGTCTATGGAGGCGGCAGGAAAGCTTTCTTT.

The CDR3 nucleotides read TGTGCCAGCAGTACCGGGACACCCTCGCTTAACTATGGCTACACCTTC. It is translated as CASSTGTPSLNYGYTF. V gene TRBV2 combines with J gene TRBJ1-2; D is possibly TRBD1 (6 bases). Trimming cost V 5 bases and J 1 base, with 17 bases left between them. CDR3 size: 16 residues. The germline gives CDR1 SNHLY, CDR2 FYNNEI. The full variable domain, its missing parts supplied by reference TRBV2 and TRBJ1-2, is EPEVTQTPSHQVTQMGQEVILRCVPISNHLYFYWYRQILGQKVEFLVSFYNNEISEKSEIFDDQFSVERPDGSNFTLKIRSTKLEDSAMYFCASSTGTPSLNYGYTFGSGTRLTVV.

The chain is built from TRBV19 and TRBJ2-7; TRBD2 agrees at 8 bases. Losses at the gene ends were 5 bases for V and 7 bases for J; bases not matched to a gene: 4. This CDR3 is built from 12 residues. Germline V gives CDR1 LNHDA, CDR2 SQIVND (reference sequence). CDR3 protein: CASSSRGGEQYF. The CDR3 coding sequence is TGTGCCAGTAGTTCCCGGGGGGGGGAGCAGTACTTC.

The CDR3 spells CASSRGVDTQYF. Here the CDR3 DNA reads TGTGCCAGCAGCCGCGGGGTAGATACGCAGTATTTT. This sequence joins TRBV6-5 and TRBJ2-3; perhaps TRBD2 as D (6 bases). CDR1 is MNHEY and CDR2 is SVGAGI in the germline V gene. Trimming removed 6 bases from V and 5 bases from J, with 9 bases in between. The length of the CDR3 is 12 residues.

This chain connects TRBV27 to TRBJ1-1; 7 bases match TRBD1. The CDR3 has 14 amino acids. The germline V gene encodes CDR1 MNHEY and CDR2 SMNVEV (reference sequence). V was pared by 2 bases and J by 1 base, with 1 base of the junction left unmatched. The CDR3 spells CASSLDRANTEAFF. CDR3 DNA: TGTGCCAGCAGTTTAGACAGGGCGAACACTGAAGCTTTCTTT.

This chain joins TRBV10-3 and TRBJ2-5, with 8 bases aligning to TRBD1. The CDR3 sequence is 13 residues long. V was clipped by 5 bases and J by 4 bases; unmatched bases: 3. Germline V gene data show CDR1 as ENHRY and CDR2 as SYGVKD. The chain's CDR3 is CAISQGAGETQYF. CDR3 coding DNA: TGTGCCATCAGTCAGGGGGCCGGAGAGACCCAGTACTTC.

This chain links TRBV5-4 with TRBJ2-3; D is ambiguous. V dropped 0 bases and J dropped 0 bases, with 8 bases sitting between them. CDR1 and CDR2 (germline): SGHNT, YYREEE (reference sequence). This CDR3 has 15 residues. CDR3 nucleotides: TGTGCCAGCAGCTTGGAAGCTTCTAGCACAGATACGCAGTATTTT. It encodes CASSLEASSTDTQYF. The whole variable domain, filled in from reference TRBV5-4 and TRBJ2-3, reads ETGVTQSPTHLIKTRGQQVTLRCSSQSGHNTVSWYQQALGQGPQFIFQYYREEENGRGNFPPRFSGLQFPNYSSELNVNALELDDSALYLCASSLEASSTDTQYFGPGTRLTVL.